A selection of T cell receptor beta chains follows, all from one sample in a study of patients and donors after allogeneic stem cell transplantation. TCRdb reprocessed the RT-PCR reads with MiXCR, giving one entry per CDR3 protein. Of 200,000 to 250,000 distinct CDR3 sequences in the sample, around two fifths were seen once. Sequenced input: blood, either unsorted or a sorted T cell fraction (not recorded which). All receptors derive from a human donor who was either an allogeneic HSCT recipient or a stem cell or donor lymphocyte infusion donor (not recorded which). It is not recorded whose cells these are; they may come from a transplant donor. Each CDR3 is given with its conserved first and last residue. Part of the rows lack a size; the others show once, few, many or a class for expanded clones.

>TRBJ1-1|few|TRBV15
CATSTDILNTEAFF
>TRBJ2-7|once|TRBV20-1
CSARESSYEQYF
>TRBJ2-1|.|TRBV27
CASSLSKGTDEQFF
>TRBJ1-5|few|TRBV24-1
CATSDDRLNQPQHF
>TRBJ2-3|.|TRBV2
CAATLGADTQYF
>TRBJ1-1|.|TRBV20-1
CSARAGRNTEAFF
>TRBJ2-7|once|TRBV11-2
CASSFTDDLYEQYF
>TRBJ1-3|.|TRBV12-3/TRBV12-4
CASTPPRAGGFGNTIYF
>TRBJ2-3|.|TRBV20-1
CSAASGTSVGTDTQYF
>TRBJ2-7|few|TRBV5-1
CASSLYRGQPYEQYF
>TRBJ2-5|few|TRBV5-1
CASSLATRGETQYF
>TRBJ2-2|once|TRBV7-7
CASSQGPSTGELFF
>TRBJ2-1|few|TRBV5-6
CASSLPGQFNEQFF
>TRBJ2-3|.|TRBV2
CASRGQGTADTQYF
>TRBJ1-3|once|TRBV5-1
CASSPTVLSGNTIYF
>TRBJ1-1|many|TRBV18
CASSLNSGAGEEAFF
>TRBJ2-1|few|TRBV12-3/TRBV12-4
CASRGLAGGIYNEQFF
>TRBJ2-1|.|TRBV24-1
CATSTGDPYNEQFF
>TRBJ1-2|.|TRBV12-3/TRBV12-4
CASSRRDRDYGYTF
>TRBJ1-1|few|TRBV9
CASSVDQGASTEAFF
>TRBJ2-2|.|TRBV5-1
CASSSYIGLGSTGELFF
>TRBJ1-5|few|TRBV12-3/TRBV12-4
CASSWGAFQPQHF
>TRBJ2-7|.|TRBV12-3/TRBV12-4
CASSSGHRYEQYF
>TRBJ1-5|.|TRBV6-6
CASNPQGPQPQHF
>TRBJ1-6|.|TRBV7-9
CASSLVSPGNSPLHF
>TRBJ2-7|few|TRBV20-1
CSARRLDSYEQYF
>TRBJ2-5|.|TRBV3-1
CASSQRPIQETQYF
>TRBJ2-1|.|TRBV7-2
CASSLGTGPYNEQFF
>TRBJ1-4|few|TRBV20-1
CSASRQRVNEKLFF
>TRBJ1-2|few|TRBV3-1
CASSLYSGAGYTF
>TRBJ2-1|.|TRBV28
CASSPTGPYNEQFF
>TRBJ1-4|.|TRBV12-3/TRBV12-4
CASSFRFREGEEKLFF
>TRBJ2-5|few|TRBV4-3
CASSQQYQETQYF
>TRBJ1-5|.|TRBV20-1
CSARDGPGYNQPQHF
>TRBJ2-7|.|TRBV3-1
CASSQGSRTSSYEQYF
>TRBJ2-3|.|TRBV7-2
CASSLSRQGGTQYF
>TRBJ2-5|.|TRBV12-3/TRBV12-4
CASSLVDWDSQETQYF
>TRBJ2-3|.|TRBV28
CASSLQAGDTDTQYF
>TRBJ1-6|few|TRBV18
CASSPQPGGYNSPLHF
>TRBJ2-6|.|TRBV6-2/TRBV6-3
CASSYFSFGSGANVLTF
>TRBJ1-6|.|TRBV6-2/TRBV6-3
CASKFPPQASPLHF
>TRBJ1-4|.|TRBV27
CASSARYTNEKLFF
>TRBJ2-3|.|TRBV6-5
CASKIGGLTDTQYF
>TRBJ2-4|.|TRBV5-1
CASSFENIQYF
>TRBJ1-2|.|TRBV5-1
CASSLSGGSNYGYTF
>TRBJ2-7|.|TRBV28
CASIRTRPYEQYF
>TRBJ1-1|.|TRBV20-1
CSARDPNPTGLDTEAFF
>TRBJ1-1|few|TRBV12-3/TRBV12-4
CASSLGLANTEAFF